This TCR beta chain was sequenced for a study of blood T cell repertoires in COVID-19. Study summary: Researchers got acute and convalescent COVID-19 samples from the United States, Italy and Spain. Sources were T cells, B-cell-depleted T cells, or PBMCs; the material itself was cDNA or gDNA.

In the original workflow: Quantification of nucleated cells was approximated via reference gene primer amplification. Measured with immunoSEQ multiplex PCR; TCRdb has only the in-frame clones, and not every one. From that table come the V and J calls and clone size; the DNA was used to work out D and trimming. Seen here are around 140,000 clones, roughly 79% observed once, and the top ten hold more than 1.5%. V lost 1 base, J lost 7 bases, and 7 bases stayed unmatched. The germline V gene has CDR1 MNHNS and CDR2 SASEGT. The CDR3 extends over 16 amino acids. Sample: peripheral blood. The chain is built from TRBV6-1 and TRBJ2-1, with 10 positions matching TRBD2. This TCR was recovered from a woman between 55 and 75 years old with acute or convalescent COVID-19. CDR3 loop: CASSEESLLAGNEQFF. The CDR3 DNA reads TGTGCCAGCAGTGAAGAATCGCTACTAGCGGGGAATGAGCAGTTCTTC.